These T cell receptor beta chains were read from a single sample in a study of blood T cells in healthy people across ages. TCRdb ran MiXCR on the 5' RACE reads and lists one entry per CDR3 protein. The table lists over 500,000 distinct CDR3 sequences, around 50% of them singletons. Sequencing used blood. The receptors stem from a woman at least 80 years old in good health. Both conserved end residues are part of each CDR3. The D gene is left open where the match is weak. Clone sizes are given selectively: once, few, many, or a class where the clone is expanded.

abundance	d_gene	j_gene	v_gene	CDR3nt	CDR3aa
.	.	TRBJ2-3	TRBV12-3/TRBV12-4	TGTGCCAGCAGTCAAGGAGTGAGAACAGATACGCAGTATTTT	CASSQGVRTDTQYF
few	TRBD2	TRBJ2-4	TRBV7-2	TGTGCCAGCAGCTCTCAGACCGGACTAGCGGAAGGGGCCAAAAACATTCAGTACTTC	CASSSQTGLAEGAKNIQYF
few	TRBD2	TRBJ2-7	TRBV12-3/TRBV12-4	TGTGCCAGCAGCAGCCTTTGGGGGGGCGAGCAGTACTTC	CASSSLWGGEQYF
many	TRBD1	TRBJ1-5	TRBV5-1	TGCGCCAGCAGCTGGACAGGAGATCAGCCCCAGCATTTT	CASSWTGDQPQHF
few	.	TRBJ1-2	TRBV7-9	TGTGCCAGCAGCTTAACGACAGAGTATGGCTACACCTTC	CASSLTTEYGYTF
many	TRBD1	TRBJ2-5	TRBV5-1	TGCGCCAGCAGCCATTTATTAGGGACAGGGGGCATCGAGACCCAGTACTTC	CASSHLLGTGGIETQYF
few	.	TRBJ2-5	TRBV5-1	TGCGCCAGCAGTGTGGGACGCGCAAGAGAGACCCAGTACTTC	CASSVGRARETQYF
.	.	TRBJ2-1	TRBV11-2	TGTGCCAGCAGCTTTCGACAACTAAGCTCCTACAATGAGCAGTTCTTC	CASSFRQLSSYNEQFF
.	TRBD1	TRBJ2-2	TRBV6-2/TRBV6-3	TGTGCCAGCAGTGACCCGGGACAGGGCCGAGATGCGAACACCGGGGAGCTGTTTTTT	CASSDPGQGRDANTGELFF
.	.	TRBJ2-3	TRBV6-2/TRBV6-3	TGTGCCAGCAGTGGAGGGGGCGCGGTAGATACGCAGTATTTT	CASSGGGAVDTQYF
.	TRBD2	TRBJ2-3	TRBV6-1	TGTGCCAGCAGTGCCCGGACGGGACTAGACGCAGATACGCAGTATTTT	CASSARTGLDADTQYF
.	.	TRBJ2-3	TRBV7-7	TGTGCTAGCGCCCCGCTCAGGGACGACGGCACAGATACGCAGTATTTT	CASAPLRDDGTDTQYF
.	.	TRBJ2-3	TRBV6-4	TGTGCCAGCAGTGACGCGGGCGGGGGCTCAGATACGCAGTATTTT	CASSDAGGGSDTQYF
.	TRBD1	TRBJ1-2	TRBV10-3	TGTGCCATCAGTGAAAGACAGGGAGACGGCTATGGCTACACCTTC	CAISERQGDGYGYTF
.	.	TRBJ2-7	TRBV4-1	TGCGCCAGCAGCCAAGACGGAGCAGGACAGTACGAGCAGTACTTC	CASSQDGAGQYEQYF
.	TRBD1	TRBJ1-1	TRBV5-4	TGTGCCAGCAGCACGGGACAGGGGTTGAAGACTGAAGCTTTCTTT	CASSTGQGLKTEAFF
.	.	TRBJ2-1	TRBV5-6	TGTGCCAGCAGCCGTATAGACCGCCGATACGATGAGCAGTTCTTC	CASSRIDRRYDEQFF
few	TRBD2	TRBJ2-2	TRBV27	TGTGCCAGCCACCTGACTAGCGGCACCGGGGAGCTGTTTTTT	CASHLTSGTGELFF
.	TRBD1	TRBJ1-1	TRBV20-1	TGCGGTGCTCCCAAGACAGGGCGCGTTGAAGCTTTCTTT	CGAPKTGRVEAFF
.	TRBD1	TRBJ1-6	TRBV28	TGTGCCAGCAGTTCCACCGGACAGGGTCGAGACTCACCCCTCCACTTT	CASSSTGQGRDSPLHF
.	.	TRBJ2-7	TRBV28	TGTGCCAGCAGTTTCCTGGTGGCTAGCGACTCCTACGAGCAGTACTTC	CASSFLVASDSYEQYF
once	.	TRBJ1-2	TRBV6-5	TGTGCCAGCAGTTACTCGAGTCAGGGCTGGTACACCTTC	CASSYSSQGWYTF
.	.	TRBJ1-2	TRBV4-2	TGTGCCAGCAGCCAAGATGTGGTCGGCTACACCTTC	CASSQDVVGYTF
many	.	TRBJ2-1	TRBV6-5	TGTGCCAGCAGTTACGGGACCTACAATGAGCAGTTCTTC	CASSYGTYNEQFF
few	TRBD2	TRBJ2-1	TRBV12-3/TRBV12-4	TGTGCCAGCACCCTAGGGCTAGCGGAAAGCTCCTACAATGAGCAGTTCTTC	CASTLGLAESSYNEQFF
many	.	TRBJ2-3	TRBV27	TGTGCCAGCGGTAATACGCAGTATTTT	CASGNTQYF
.	.	TRBJ2-3	TRBV7-2	TGTGCCAGCAGCTCACAGTTCACGGATACGCAGTATTTT	CASSSQFTDTQYF
once	TRBD2	TRBJ2-5	TRBV24-1	TGTGCCTACGAGCGGGAGCTTCAAGAGACCCAGTACTTC	CAYERELQETQYF
.	TRBD2	TRBJ2-1	TRBV20-1	TGCAGTGCCGTCCGGAGGGAGGGTTACAATGAGCAGTTCTTC	CSAVRREGYNEQFF
few	.	TRBJ2-1	TRBV5-1	TGCGCCAGCAGCTGGGGATCAATGGGGGAGCAGTTCTTC	CASSWGSMGEQFF
.	TRBD1	TRBJ2-5	TRBV7-9	TGTGCCAGCAGCTTAGGGGACAGGGGTTCTAGGGAGACCCAGTACTTC	CASSLGDRGSRETQYF
.	.	TRBJ2-7	TRBV5-1	TGCGCCAGCAGCCGGCAGGAGAGCTCCTACGAGCAGTACTTC	CASSRQESSYEQYF
.	TRBD2	TRBJ2-7	TRBV20-1	TGCAGTGCTTCACGCACGACTAGCAAGTCCTACAATGAGCAGTACTTC	CSASRTTSKSYNEQYF
.	.	TRBJ1-1	TRBV10-3	TGTGCCATCAGTGAGGGGCAAAACACTGAAGCTTTCTTT	CAISEGQNTEAFF
few	TRBD1	TRBJ2-7	TRBV7-9	TGTGCCAGCAGCCGACAGGGGGGCCACGAGCAGTACTTC	CASSRQGGHEQYF
few	.	TRBJ2-3	TRBV7-9	TGTGCCAGCAACAGCTTAAATGTCCGGTATACTAGCACAGATACGCAGTATTTT	CASNSLNVRYTSTDTQYF
.	.	TRBJ2-2	TRBV6-1	TGTGCCAGCAGGAGGGAATTGGGGACCGGGGAGCTGTTTTTT	CASRRELGTGELFF
many	TRBD1	TRBJ2-1	TRBV18	TGTGCCAGCTCACCAGGACAGGGTGGGATTGGATACAATGAGCAGTTCTTC	CASSPGQGGIGYNEQFF
many	TRBD2	TRBJ2-3	TRBV5-1	TGCGCCAGCAGCCCCTGGACTAGCGGCACAGATACGCAGTATTTT	CASSPWTSGTDTQYF
few	.	TRBJ2-3	TRBV4-1	TGCGCCAGCAGCTATCGGACGGCTTCCACAGATACGCAGTATTTT	CASSYRTASTDTQYF
.	.	TRBJ1-4	TRBV6-5	TGTGCCAGCAGCGGGCTGGGCGGGGAAAAACTGTTTTTT	CASSGLGGEKLFF
.	TRBD1	TRBJ1-1	TRBV27	TGTGCCAGCAGTTTATTGGACAGGGGAAGAGGAAAGTTGAACACTGAAGCTTTCTTT	CASSLLDRGRGKLNTEAFF
many	TRBD2	TRBJ2-1	TRBV24-1	TGTGCCACCAGTGATTTTGGGACTACAGTCTACAATGAGCAGTTCTTC	CATSDFGTTVYNEQFF
.	TRBD2	TRBJ2-5	TRBV7-9	TGTGCCAGCTACGGGGGGATCCTACGGGAAGAGACCCAGTACTTC	CASYGGILREETQYF
.	.	TRBJ2-5	TRBV7-2	TGTGCCAGCAGCTTACCAACTAGGGCATACGAGACCCAGTACTTC	CASSLPTRAYETQYF
many	TRBD1	TRBJ2-7	TRBV7-2	TGTGCCAGCAGCTTAAGGGACAGAACCTACGAGCAGTACTTC	CASSLRDRTYEQYF
.	.	TRBJ1-3	TRBV10-3	TGTGCCATCAGTGCCTCAGGGTCCCGAAACACCATATATTTT	CAISASGSRNTIYF
few	TRBD1	TRBJ1-6	TRBV25-1	TGTGCCAGCAGAACATGGTCCGGGACAGGGGGCAATTCACCCCTCCACTTT	CASRTWSGTGGNSPLHF
.	.	TRBJ2-4	TRBV5-1	TGCGCCAGCACCTTGACCCCTTCGACCGAATTAATTAAAAACATTCAGTACTTC	CASTLTPSTELIKNIQYF
.	.	TRBJ1-4	TRBV7-6	TGTGCCAGCACCCCTATGTCAACTAATGAAAAACTGTTTTTT	CASTPMSTNEKLFF
.	.	TRBJ2-4	TRBV7-2	TGTGCCAGCAGCTACCGGGCGCAGGGCGTTAACATTCAGTACTTC	CASSYRAQGVNIQYF
many	.	TRBJ2-1	TRBV27	TGTGCCAGCAGTGATCAGGGTTTCTCCTACAATGAGCAGTTCTTC	CASSDQGFSYNEQFF
.	TRBD1	TRBJ2-7	TRBV4-3	TGCGCCAGCAGCCCGACAGGGATCGGCTCCTACGAGCAGTACTTC	CASSPTGIGSYEQYF
.	.	TRBJ2-6	TRBV13	TGTGCCAGCAGCTCGTACAGGGGGGGTACCTCTGGGGCCAACGTCCTGACTTTC	CASSSYRGGTSGANVLTF
.	.	TRBJ2-5	TRBV29-1	TGCAGCGTTGCTATCGGGGCGGTAGGAGAGACCCAGTACTTC	CSVAIGAVGETQYF
.	.	TRBJ2-1	TRBV3-1	TGTGCCAGCAGCCAAGTACGACTTGCCCTGTTCTTC	CASSQVRLALFF
once	.	TRBJ2-3	TRBV2	TGTGCCAGCAGTGTGGGCGGGGCCCACACAGATACGCAGTATTTT	CASSVGGAHTDTQYF
few	.	TRBJ2-3	TRBV9	TGTGCCAGCAGCGCCCGAGGGGCGTCCGGCACAGATACGCAGTATTTT	CASSARGASGTDTQYF
.	TRBD2	TRBJ2-3	TRBV7-2	TGTGCCAGCAGCTCAGGACTAGCGGAGAAGGGTACGCAGTATTTT	CASSSGLAEKGTQYF
many	TRBD2	TRBJ2-1	TRBV20-1	TGCAGTGCTAGAGTTCCTACTAGCGGGAAATATGAGCAGTTCTTC	CSARVPTSGKYEQFF